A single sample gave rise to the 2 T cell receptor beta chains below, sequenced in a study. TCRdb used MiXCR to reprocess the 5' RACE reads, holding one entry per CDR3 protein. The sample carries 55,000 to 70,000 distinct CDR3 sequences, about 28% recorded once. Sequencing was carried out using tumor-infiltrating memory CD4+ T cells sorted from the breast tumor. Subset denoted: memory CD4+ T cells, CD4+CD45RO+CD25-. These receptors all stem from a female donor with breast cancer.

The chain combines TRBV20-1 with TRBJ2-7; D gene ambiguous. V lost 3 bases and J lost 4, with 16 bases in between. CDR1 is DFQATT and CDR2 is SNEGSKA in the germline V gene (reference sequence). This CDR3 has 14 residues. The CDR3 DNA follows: TGCAGTGCTAGTTCCCCTGGTAAGGAGTACGAGCAGTACTTC. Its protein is CSASSPGKEYEQYF.

CDR3 in amino acids: CASSPSSQDENNEQFF. In DNA form, the CDR3 reads TGTGCCAGCAGTCCGAGTAGTCAGGACGAGAACAATGAGCAGTTCTTC. The chain has TRBV28 and TRBJ2-1; no firm D call. Trimming removed 5 bases at V and 5 bases at J, with 19 bases between. CDR3 size: 16 residues. In germline, CDR1 is MDHEN, CDR2 SYDVKM.